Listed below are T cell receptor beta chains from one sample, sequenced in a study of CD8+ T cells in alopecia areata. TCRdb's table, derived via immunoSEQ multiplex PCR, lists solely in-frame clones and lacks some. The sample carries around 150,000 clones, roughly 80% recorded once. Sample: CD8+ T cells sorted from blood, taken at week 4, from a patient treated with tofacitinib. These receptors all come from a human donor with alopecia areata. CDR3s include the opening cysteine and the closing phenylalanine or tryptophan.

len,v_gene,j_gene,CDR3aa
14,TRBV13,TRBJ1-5,CASSIGQGNQPQHF
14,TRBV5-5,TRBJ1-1,CASSLGNTNTEAFF
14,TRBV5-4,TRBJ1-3,CASSPGAGSNTIYF
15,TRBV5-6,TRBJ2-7,CASSFGAGPLDEQYF
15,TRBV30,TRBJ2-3,CAWSRTGGAADTQYF
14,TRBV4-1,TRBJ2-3,CASSQGTSTDTQYF
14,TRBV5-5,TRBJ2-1,CASSLGQGYNEQFF
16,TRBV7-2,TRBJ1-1,CASRSQGPFMNTEAFF
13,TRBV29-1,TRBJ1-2,CSVEDLAGGGYTF
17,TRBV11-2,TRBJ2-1,CASSLEQGAPSYNEQFF
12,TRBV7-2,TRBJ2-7,CASSSQGYEQYF
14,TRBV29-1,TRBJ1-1,CSVEARVRGTEAFF
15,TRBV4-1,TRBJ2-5,CASSQAPGPGETQYF
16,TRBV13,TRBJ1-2,CASSLRNRGFNYGYTF
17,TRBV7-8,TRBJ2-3,CASSLGVALGTTDTQYF
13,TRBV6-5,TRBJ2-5,CASSTVGEETQYF
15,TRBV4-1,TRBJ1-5,CASSQEAGSNQPQHF
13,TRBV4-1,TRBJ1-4,CASSQVGGPSLFF
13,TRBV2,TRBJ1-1,CASSEALLTEAFF
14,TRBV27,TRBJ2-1,CASSLGGTYNEQFF
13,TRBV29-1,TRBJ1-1,CSVERPPGAEAFF
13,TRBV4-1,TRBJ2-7,CASSQAETYEQYF
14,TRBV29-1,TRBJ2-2,CSVDPGAGTGELFF
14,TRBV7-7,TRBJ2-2,CASSLARGTGELFF
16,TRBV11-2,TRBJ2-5,CASSLGPSGDLGTQYF
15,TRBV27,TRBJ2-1,CASSLYMRDPNGQFF
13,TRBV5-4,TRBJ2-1,CASSLASYNEQFF
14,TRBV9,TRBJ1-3,CASSVKGSGNTIYF
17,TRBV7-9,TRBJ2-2,CASSGPPGLASTGELFF
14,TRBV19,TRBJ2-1,CASSISSGDNEQFF
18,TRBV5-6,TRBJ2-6,CASSLDTGGISGANVLTF
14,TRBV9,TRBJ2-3,CASSPQRGADTQYF
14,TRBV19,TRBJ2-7,CASSPRYGTYEQYF
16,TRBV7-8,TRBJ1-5,CASSPRDRLNNQPQHF
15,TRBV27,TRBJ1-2,CASSVQGGGLYGYTF
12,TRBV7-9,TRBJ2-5,CASKDSRETQYF
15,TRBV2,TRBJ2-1,CASRPLGTGVHEQFF
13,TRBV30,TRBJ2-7,CAWSVDGPYEQYF
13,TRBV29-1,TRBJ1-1,CSVDHGQYTEAFF
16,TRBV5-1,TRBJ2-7,CASSLDPRGAAHEQYF
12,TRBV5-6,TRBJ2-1,CASSFGAIEQFF
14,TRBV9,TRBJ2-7,CASSLGTGSYEQYF
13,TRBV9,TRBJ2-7,CASKRGVIYEQYF
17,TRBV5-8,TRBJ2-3,CASSLGQGPIYTDTQYF
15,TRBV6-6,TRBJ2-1,CASSLRGLTYNEQFF
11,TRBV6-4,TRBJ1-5,CASSPGRPQHF
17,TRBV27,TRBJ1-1,CASSLLGQGVMNTEAFF
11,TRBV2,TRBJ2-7,CASSEAYEQYF
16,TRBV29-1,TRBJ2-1,CSVESGQADSYNEQFF
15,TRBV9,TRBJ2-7,CASSQWDFQEDEQYF
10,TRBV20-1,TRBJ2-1,CSAPYNEQFF